Listed below are T cell receptor beta chains from one sample, sequenced in a study of read filtering for tumor transcriptome and immune sequencing. MiXCR, applied by TCRdb to the reads, yields one record per CDR3 protein. This sample has under 80,000 distinct CDR3 sequences; around 21% occur once, and the top ten carry around 15%. The source material was a population of CD138-negative cells sorted from bone marrow. All receptors come from a donor aged 40 or older with multiple myeloma. Each CDR3 is given with its conserved first and last residue. The D gene is left open where the match is weak. Size is stated for part of the rows, as once, few or many counts, or as a class when the clone is expanded.

v_call: TRBV28
j_call: TRBJ2-7
d_call: TRBD1
clone_size: many
cdr3_nt: TGTGCCAGCAGTTCCCCCGGGACAGGCGTCTACGAGCAGTACTTC
cdr3_aa: CASSSPGTGVYEQYF

v_call: TRBV5-1
j_call: TRBJ2-4
d_call: TRBD1
clone_size: many
cdr3_nt: TGCGCCAGCAGCTTTGGACAGGGGGTAGCCAAAAACATTCAGTACTTC
cdr3_aa: CASSFGQGVAKNIQYF

v_call: TRBV11-2
j_call: TRBJ2-5
d_call: -
clone_size: many
cdr3_nt: TGTGCCAGCAGCTTTTCTTCCGGGGGAGGTAGTGAGACCCAGTATTTC
cdr3_aa: CASSFSSGGGSETQYF

v_call: TRBV20-1
j_call: TRBJ2-1
d_call: TRBD2
clone_size: many
cdr3_nt: TGCAGTGCTAGAGGACCCCAAAGGAGCGGGAGGGGCGAGCAGTTCTTC
cdr3_aa: CSARGPQRSGRGEQFF

v_call: TRBV29-1
j_call: TRBJ2-2
d_call: -
clone_size: many
cdr3_nt: TGCAGCTTCGTCGGTAACACCGGGGAGCTGTTTTTT
cdr3_aa: CSFVGNTGELFF

v_call: TRBV28
j_call: TRBJ2-7
d_call: TRBD1
clone_size: -
cdr3_nt: TGTGCCAGCCAAACGCAGGGGGCTGGTTACGAGCAGTACTTC
cdr3_aa: CASQTQGAGYEQYF

v_call: TRBV20-1
j_call: TRBJ2-7
d_call: -
clone_size: many
cdr3_nt: TGCAGTGCTGAAGGGACGAAGGACGAGCAGTACTTC
cdr3_aa: CSAEGTKDEQYF

v_call: TRBV6-1
j_call: TRBJ2-5
d_call: TRBD1
clone_size: many
cdr3_nt: TGTGCCAGCAGTTTCGGGACAGAGAAAGAGACCCAGTACTTC
cdr3_aa: CASSFGTEKETQYF

v_call: TRBV2
j_call: TRBJ2-2
d_call: -
clone_size: few
cdr3_nt: TGTGCCAGCAGTGAAAACAGGGAGCCCGGGGAGCTGTTTTTT
cdr3_aa: CASSENREPGELFF

v_call: TRBV4-1
j_call: TRBJ2-2
d_call: -
clone_size: -
cdr3_nt: TGCGCCAGCAGCCTGTTCTCCGGGCCAAAGGAACGGGGAGCTGTTTTT
cdr3_aa: CASSLFSGPKERGAVF

v_call: TRBV29-1
j_call: TRBJ2-5
d_call: -
clone_size: many
cdr3_nt: TGCAGCGTAGCGACTAGAATCTCGGAGACCCAGTACTTC
cdr3_aa: CSVATRISETQYF

v_call: TRBV20-1
j_call: TRBJ1-1
d_call: -
clone_size: few
cdr3_nt: TGCAGTGCTAGGAAGCAGAACACTGAAGCTTTCTTT
cdr3_aa: CSARKQNTEAFF

v_call: TRBV12-3/TRBV12-4
j_call: TRBJ1-5
d_call: -
clone_size: -
cdr3_nt: TGTGCCAGCAGCGGGACACCTAATCAGCCCCAGCATTTT
cdr3_aa: CASSGTPNQPQHF

v_call: TRBV7-3
j_call: TRBJ2-3
d_call: -
clone_size: few
cdr3_nt: TGTGCCAGCAGCTTACAACTAGCCACAGATACGCAGTATTTT
cdr3_aa: CASSLQLATDTQYF

v_call: TRBV28
j_call: TRBJ2-5
d_call: TRBD2
clone_size: -
cdr3_nt: TGTGCCAGCAGTTCCCGACTAGCGGGGGAACCCGAGACCCAGTACTTC
cdr3_aa: CASSSRLAGEPETQYF

v_call: TRBV6-1
j_call: TRBJ1-1
d_call: -
clone_size: few
cdr3_nt: TGTGCCAGCAGCCTTTTTTGGGTGTTTCCTGAAGCTTTCTTT
cdr3_aa: CASSLFWVFPEAFF

v_call: TRBV28
j_call: TRBJ2-1
d_call: TRBD1
clone_size: many
cdr3_nt: TGTGCCAGCAGCTCGCCAGGGACAGGGAGTCGTCATGAGCAGTTCTTC
cdr3_aa: CASSSPGTGSRHEQFF

v_call: TRBV19
j_call: TRBJ2-7
d_call: TRBD1
clone_size: -
cdr3_nt: TGTGCCAGTAGTGCCTCAACAGGGGGCAACGAGCAGTACTTC
cdr3_aa: CASSASTGGNEQYF

v_call: TRBV20-1
j_call: TRBJ1-4
d_call: TRBD1
clone_size: -
cdr3_nt: TGCAGTGCTAGAGGGGGACAGGACGGCTCTAATGAAAAACTGTTTTTT
cdr3_aa: CSARGGQDGSNEKLFF

v_call: TRBV11-2
j_call: TRBJ2-7
d_call: -
clone_size: many
cdr3_nt: TGTGCCAGCAGCTTAGGGGTGCAATCCTACGAGCAGTACTTC
cdr3_aa: CASSLGVQSYEQYF

v_call: TRBV7-3
j_call: TRBJ1-1
d_call: -
clone_size: many
cdr3_nt: TGTGCCAGCAGCTTCGCCGTGAACACTGAAGCTTTCTTT
cdr3_aa: CASSFAVNTEAFF

v_call: TRBV6-2/TRBV6-3
j_call: TRBJ2-1
d_call: -
clone_size: medium-sized
cdr3_nt: TGTGCCAGCAGCCTAACCGTGGGCGAGCAGTTCTTC
cdr3_aa: CASSLTVGEQFF

v_call: TRBV2
j_call: TRBJ2-2
d_call: -
clone_size: many
cdr3_nt: TGTGCCAGCACCCGACAGGACCCGAACACCGGGGAGCTGTTTTTT
cdr3_aa: CASTRQDPNTGELFF

v_call: TRBV30
j_call: TRBJ2-2
d_call: -
clone_size: -
cdr3_nt: TGTGCCTGGAGAGGGTTGAACACCGGGGAGCTGTTTTTT
cdr3_aa: CAWRGLNTGELFF

v_call: TRBV29-1
j_call: TRBJ2-1
d_call: -
clone_size: many
cdr3_nt: TGCACCTCAACGGCAGGCCGACGCAATGAGCAGTTCTTC
cdr3_aa: CTSTAGRRNEQFF

v_call: TRBV3-1
j_call: TRBJ1-5
d_call: TRBD1
clone_size: few
cdr3_nt: TGTGCCAGCAGCCAAGGCGACAGGGGAGCAGGACAGCCCCAGCATTTT
cdr3_aa: CASSQGDRGAGQPQHF

v_call: TRBV6-2/TRBV6-3
j_call: TRBJ2-2
d_call: TRBD2
clone_size: -
cdr3_nt: TGTGCCAGCAAGGCTAGCGGGAGGGCCGGGGAGCTGTTTTTT
cdr3_aa: CASKASGRAGELFF

v_call: TRBV4-1
j_call: TRBJ2-7
d_call: -
clone_size: -
cdr3_nt: TGCGCCAGCAGCCAAAACAGGTTAAGCTCCTACGAGCAGTACTTC
cdr3_aa: CASSQNRLSSYEQYF

v_call: TRBV5-6
j_call: TRBJ2-2
d_call: -
clone_size: few
cdr3_nt: TGTGCCAGCAGCTTAAGGGTTTCTCCTCGGACCGGGGAGCTGTTTTTT
cdr3_aa: CASSLRVSPRTGELFF

v_call: TRBV2
j_call: TRBJ2-3
d_call: -
clone_size: -
cdr3_nt: TGTGCCAGCACTCTCTTCACAGATACGCAGTATTTT
cdr3_aa: CASTLFTDTQYF

v_call: TRBV19
j_call: TRBJ1-5
d_call: -
clone_size: few
cdr3_nt: TGTGCCAGTAGAATGGACAGAAGCAATCAGCCCCAGCATTTT
cdr3_aa: CASRMDRSNQPQHF

v_call: TRBV6-2/TRBV6-3
j_call: TRBJ2-6
d_call: -
clone_size: few
cdr3_nt: TGTGCCAGCAGTTACGACAACTCTGGGGCCAACGTCCTGACTTTC
cdr3_aa: CASSYDNSGANVLTF

v_call: TRBV28
j_call: TRBJ2-1
d_call: -
clone_size: many
cdr3_nt: TGTGCCAGCAGTTTACTGGGGTACAATGAGCAGTTCTTC
cdr3_aa: CASSLLGYNEQFF

v_call: TRBV21-1
j_call: TRBJ2-7
d_call: -
clone_size: many
cdr3_nt: TGTGCCAGCAAGCCGGGGGAGCAGTACTTC
cdr3_aa: CASKPGEQYF

v_call: TRBV20-1
j_call: TRBJ2-4
d_call: -
clone_size: -
cdr3_nt: TGCAGTGCTACCCCTAGCGACCTAGCCAAAAACATTCAGTACTTC
cdr3_aa: CSATPSDLAKNIQYF

v_call: TRBV7-9
j_call: TRBJ2-7
d_call: -
clone_size: many
cdr3_nt: TGTGCCAGCAGCCGGTCTACCACATCCGAGCAGTACTTC
cdr3_aa: CASSRSTTSEQYF

v_call: TRBV5-1
j_call: TRBJ2-2
d_call: TRBD1
clone_size: many
cdr3_nt: TGCGCCAGCAGCAACCCCGGGACAGGGGGAAACACCGGGGAGCTGTTTTTT
cdr3_aa: CASSNPGTGGNTGELFF

v_call: TRBV30
j_call: TRBJ2-7
d_call: -
clone_size: -
cdr3_nt: TGTGCCTGGAGTGAAGGCGGCTACGAGCAGTACTTC
cdr3_aa: CAWSEGGYEQYF

v_call: TRBV5-1
j_call: TRBJ1-4
d_call: -
clone_size: many
cdr3_nt: TGCGCCAGCAGCTTGGTTGGACGTAATGAAAAACTGTTTTTT
cdr3_aa: CASSLVGRNEKLFF

v_call: TRBV7-7
j_call: TRBJ2-6
d_call: -
clone_size: many
cdr3_nt: TGTGCTGTCCCCAGGAACTCTGGGGCCAACGTCCTGACTTTC
cdr3_aa: CAVPRNSGANVLTF

v_call: TRBV28
j_call: TRBJ2-2
d_call: TRBD2
clone_size: -
cdr3_nt: TGTGCCAGCAGTTTAGCGGGAGGGCCGACTGGGGAGCCGTTTTTT
cdr3_aa: CASSLAGGPTGEPFF

v_call: TRBV18
j_call: TRBJ2-7
d_call: TRBD2
clone_size: many
cdr3_nt: TGTGCCAGCTCACCACCTGGCTCTTCCCAGGGACTAGCGGGAAACTACGAGCAGTACTTC
cdr3_aa: CASSPPGSSQGLAGNYEQYF

v_call: TRBV6-1
j_call: TRBJ2-1
d_call: -
clone_size: many
cdr3_nt: TGTGCCAGCAGTGAGGGAGGACAGCGGTTCTTC
cdr3_aa: CASSEGGQRFF

v_call: TRBV6-6
j_call: TRBJ2-3
d_call: -
clone_size: many
cdr3_nt: TGTGCCAGCAGTTACTCGAACCAGGGGGGCGATACGCAGTATTTT
cdr3_aa: CASSYSNQGGDTQYF

v_call: TRBV28
j_call: TRBJ1-2
d_call: -
clone_size: many
cdr3_nt: TGTGCCAGCACTAGCGCCAAAAACTATGGCTACACCTTC
cdr3_aa: CASTSAKNYGYTF

v_call: TRBV29-1
j_call: TRBJ2-3
d_call: -
clone_size: -
cdr3_nt: TGCAGCGCCTCCCGGGGGAGAGGCATAGATACGCAGTATTTT
cdr3_aa: CSASRGRGIDTQYF

v_call: TRBV11-2
j_call: TRBJ2-3
d_call: TRBD2
clone_size: -
cdr3_nt: TGTGCCTGCAGCTCTAGCGGAGCCGGGACAGATACGCAGTATTTT
cdr3_aa: CACSSSGAGTDTQYF

v_call: TRBV20-1
j_call: TRBJ2-3
d_call: -
clone_size: few
cdr3_nt: TGCAGTGCTAGAGAGGGTACGGGGACGCAGTATTTT
cdr3_aa: CSAREGTGTQYF

v_call: TRBV6-5
j_call: TRBJ2-7
d_call: -
clone_size: few
cdr3_nt: TGTGCCAGCAGTTACTTGATCCGGGGAATTTACGAGCAGTACTTC
cdr3_aa: CASSYLIRGIYEQYF

v_call: TRBV24-1
j_call: TRBJ2-2
d_call: -
clone_size: many
cdr3_nt: TGTGCCTCAGGGGGGAGTCACACCGGGGAGCTGTTTTTT
cdr3_aa: CASGGSHTGELFF

v_call: TRBV28
j_call: TRBJ2-1
d_call: TRBD2
clone_size: medium-sized
cdr3_nt: TGTGCCAGCACCAGGCCGGGACTAGCGGAAAATGAGCAGTTCTTC
cdr3_aa: CASTRPGLAENEQFF

v_call: TRBV5-4
j_call: TRBJ2-1
d_call: TRBD2
clone_size: -
cdr3_nt: TGTGCCAGCAGCACCCGGAAGGGACTAGCGGGGGCATCCGAGTTCTTC
cdr3_aa: CASSTRKGLAGASEFF

v_call: TRBV24-1
j_call: TRBJ1-1
d_call: -
clone_size: many
cdr3_nt: TGTGCCACCAGTGATTGGAGGAACACTGAAGCTTTCTTT
cdr3_aa: CATSDWRNTEAFF

v_call: TRBV21-1
j_call: TRBJ2-3
d_call: -
clone_size: many
cdr3_nt: TGTGCCAGCAGCACCCGAGACAGGTTTGGCACAGATACGCAGTATTTT
cdr3_aa: CASSTRDRFGTDTQYF

v_call: TRBV6-2/TRBV6-3
j_call: TRBJ2-7
d_call: -
clone_size: -
cdr3_nt: TGTGCCAGCAGTTACGAAGGGGTTCTCTACGAGCAGTACTTC
cdr3_aa: CASSYEGVLYEQYF

v_call: TRBV9
j_call: TRBJ2-1
d_call: -
clone_size: many
cdr3_nt: TGTGCCAGCAGCCCCCCGGGGACTCCATCCTACAATGAGCAGTTCTTC
cdr3_aa: CASSPPGTPSYNEQFF

v_call: TRBV10-1
j_call: TRBJ2-3
d_call: TRBD2
clone_size: many
cdr3_nt: TGCGCCAGCAGTGAACGCGGGGGAAGCACAGATACGCAGTATTTT
cdr3_aa: CASSERGGSTDTQYF